In this sample, the clone carrying this T cell receptor beta chain turned up a few times. The data stem from a study of T-cell memory formation after mild COVID-19. Germline CDR1 is SQVTM and CDR2 is ANQGSEA. V gave up 7 bases and J gave up 5 bases, with 11 bases separating them. This CDR3 spans 11 amino acids. From the 5' RACE reads, TCRdb called clonotypes with MiXCR, one entry per CDR3 protein. In the table there are some 65,000 distinct CDR3 sequences, roughly a sixth of which are singletons. The sequence was obtained from an adult woman who had mild COVID-19 (a few samples of this study predate the infection). Cell type and time point are not known. Sequenced input: PBMCs or a T cell subset sorted from them (not recorded which). The V gene is TRBV29-1, the J gene TRBJ2-5, with D perhaps TRBD2 (5 bases). The CDR3 spells CSAGGAETQYF. DNA of the CDR3: TGCAGCGCCGGAGGTGCGGAGACCCAGTACTTC.